The 18 T cell receptor beta chains given below trace back to one sample, sequenced in a study of blood T cell repertoires in COVID-19. TCRdb keeps only in-frame clones here, not all; method: immunoSEQ multiplex PCR. The repertoire holds under 300,000 clones, with around 90% as singletons. Sample: PBMCs or T cells enriched from blood (not recorded which). The receptors originated from a woman aged 55-70 years in a cohort exposed to, infected with or recovered from COVID-19 (not recorded which).

The chain carries TRBV6-5 and TRBJ1-2; the D gene is possibly TRBD1 (5 bases). The germline CDR1 and CDR2 sequences are MNHEY and SVGAGI. Between the trimmed V and J ends, which lost 0 bases and 7 bases, there was a span of 12 bases. The CDR3 is 14 residues long. The CDR3 region has the DNA TGTGCCAGCAGTTACTCGTCAGGGTGGAGTGGCTACACCTTC. Amino acids: CASSYSSGWSGYTF.

The V and J genes are TRBV30 and TRBJ2-7, with TRBD2 identical over 15 bases. This CDR3 has 18 residues. Germline trimming cut 1 base from V and 0 bases from J; bases unmatched to any gene: 7. CDR1 and CDR2 from the germline V gene are GTSNPN and SVGIG (reference sequence). In DNA form, the CDR3 reads TGTGCCTGGAGTGAGGGACTAGCGGGAGGCCAGAGCTCCTACGAGCAGTACTTC. Amino acid sequence: CAWSEGLAGGQSSYEQYF.

The chain has TRBV5-1 and TRBJ2-5; D unclear. The V gene lost 5 bases and the J gene lost 0 bases, with 8 bases spanning the gap. This CDR3 contains 13 residues. From germline, CDR1 is SGHRS and CDR2 YFSETQ. In DNA, the CDR3 is TGCGCCAGCAGTTCGAGGAACCAAGAGACCCAGTACTTC. This codes for CASSSRNQETQYF.

This clone was detected only once. The chain combines TRBV19 with TRBJ2-6; TRBD1 matches at 7 bases. There are 15 residues in the CDR3. The V gene's germline CDR1 is LNHDA and CDR2 SQIVND (reference sequence). Losses at the gene ends were 8 bases for V and 0 bases for J; bases not matched to a gene: 4. CDR3 residues: CASSGQASGANVLTF. The CDR3 nucleotides read TGTGCCAGTTCCGGACAGGCCTCTGGGGCCAACGTCCTGACTTTC.

The chain uses TRBV24-1 and TRBJ2-1, with TRBD2 matching 9 bases. After removal of 1 base from V and 1 base from J, the junction contained 4 bases not matched to a gene. The CDR3 loop spans 17 amino acids. Germline CDR1 is KGHDR and CDR2 is SFDVKD. CDR3 in DNA: TGTGCCACCAGTGATTTCTCGGGACTAGCTTCCTACAATGAGCAGTTCTTC. Residues: CATSDFSGLASYNEQFF.

V and J are TRBV19 and TRBJ1-5; D is unclear. Per the germline V gene, CDR1 is LNHDA and CDR2 is SQIVND (reference sequence). Trimming shortened V by 7 bases and J by 2 bases, and 15 bases separated the two germline ends. This CDR3 is built from 15 residues. CDR3 bases: TGTGCCAGTATCTCGCACGAGTCGGGCAATCAGCCCCAGCATTTT. This codes for CASISHESGNQPQHF.

The genes are TRBV6-2 or TRBV6-3 and TRBJ1-2; 9 nucleotides align to TRBD1. Trimming took 5 bases from V and 10 from J; bases not matched to a gene: 5. In germline, CDR1 is MNHEY, CDR2 SVGEGT. The CDR3 length is 12 residues. The CDR3 sequence: CASSPGQGVYTF. The CDR3 region has the DNA TGTGCCAGCAGTCCGGGACAGGGAGTCTACACCTTC.

DNA of the CDR3: TGTGCCAGCAGCCAAGGACTAGCTCAGGGAAGGGGCGAGCAGTTCTTC. Translated: CASSQGLAQGRGEQFF. V is TRBV3-1 (or the pseudogene TRBV3-2) and J is TRBJ2-1; 7 nucleotides line up with TRBD2. Germline V gene data show CDR1 as LGHDT and CDR2 as YNNKEL (reference sequence). Trimming took 1 base from V and 10 from J; bases not matched to a gene: 13. The CDR3 sequence is 16 residues long.

The rearrangement links TRBV7-6 to TRBJ1-5; no reliable D call. CDR3 length equals 14 residues. Germline assignment: CDR1 SGHVS and CDR2 FNYEAQ. V was trimmed by 0 bases and J by 13 bases, leaving 16 bases between them. For the CDR3, the DNA is TGTGCCAGCAGCTTAGCTCCGGCCAGCGATACGCAGCATTTT. Translating it yields CASSLAPASDTQHF.

The genes are TRBV11-2 and TRBJ1-1; TRBD1 aligns across 7 bases. The CDR3 extends over 16 amino acids. Germline assignment: CDR1 SGHAT and CDR2 FQNNGV. The V segment lost 4 bases and the J segment 4 bases; nucleotides outside the gene matches: 12. The CDR3 DNA follows: TGTGCCAGCAGCTACAGACAGGGCCAGGTTGGCACTGAAGCTTTCTTT. It is translated as CASSYRQGQVGTEAFF.

V gene TRBV27 combines with J gene TRBJ2-3; 8 nucleotides agree with TRBD2. CDR3 length: 14 amino acids. Per germline, CDR1 MNHEY and CDR2 SMNVEV (reference sequence). The V and J ends lost 11 bases and 2 bases, in that order; junction bases with no gene match: 9. In DNA form, the CDR3 reads TGTGCCTCCAAGACCGGGAGGGCCACAGATACGCAGTATTTT. Protein: CASKTGRATDTQYF.

V gene TRBV18 combines with J gene TRBJ1-4, with 7 bases that match TRBD1. CDR1 is KGHSH and CDR2 is LQKENI in the germline V gene. V dropped 8 bases and J dropped 4; count of bases not matched to a gene: 4. The CDR3 sequence is 13 residues long. The CDR3 region is CASVGQHNEKLFF. Here the CDR3 DNA reads TGTGCCAGCGTGGGACAGCATAATGAAAAACTGTTTTTT.

The chain carries TRBV11-1 and TRBJ2-1; possible D gene TRBD2, 5 bases. This CDR3 has 14 amino acids. Looked up from germline, CDR1 is SGHAT and CDR2 is FQDESV (reference sequence). Trimming shortened V by 5 bases and J by 6 bases, and 14 bases separated the two germline ends. CDR3 DNA: TGTGCCAGCAGCCTTCTGGCAGCGGCCAATGAGCAGTTCTTC. This sequence encodes CASSLLAAANEQFF. The full variable domain, rest sourced from reference TRBV11-1 and TRBJ2-1, is EAEVAQSPRYKITEKSQAVAFWCDPISGHATLYWYRQILGQGPELLVQFQDESVVDDSQLPKDRFSAERLKGVDSTLKIQPAELGDSAMYLCASSLLAAANEQFFGPGTRLTVL.

This chain links TRBV5-4 with TRBJ1-1, with D perhaps matching TRBD1 (5 bases). V was trimmed by 2 bases and J by 1 base, leaving 15 bases between them. The CDR3 covers 16 residues. Germline CDR1 and CDR2: SGHNT and YYREEE (reference sequence). CDR3 nucleotide sequence: TGTGCCAGCAGCTTCTCCCGACAGCTCAAGAACACTGAAGCTTTCTTT. Its protein product is CASSFSRQLKNTEAFF.

This sequence joins TRBV30 and TRBJ2-1, with D possibly matching TRBD2 (5 bases). The CDR3 has 17 amino acids. Trimming pared 4 bases from V and 0 bases from J, leaving 19 bases between. In germline, CDR1 is GTSNPN, CDR2 SVGIG (reference sequence). This CDR3 is CAWNSGVGLPSYNEQFF. CDR3 DNA sequence: TGTGCCTGGAATTCCGGGGTAGGCCTACCCTCCTACAATGAGCAGTTCTTC.

The genes are TRBV19 and TRBJ1-2; D may be TRBD1 (6 bases). Trimming took 7 bases from V and 2 from J, leaving 20 bases between them. CDR3 length equals 16 residues. The V gene's germline CDR1 is LNHDA and CDR2 SQIVND (reference sequence). The CDR3 sequence: CASNTPWGGGNYGYTF. For the CDR3, the DNA is TGTGCCAGTAATACCCCGTGGGGCGGGGGCAACTATGGCTACACCTTC. Full variable domain (outside the CDR3, taken from reference TRBV19 and TRBJ1-2): DGGITQSPKYLFRKEGQNVTLSCEQNLNHDAMYWYRQDPGQGLRLIYYSQIVNDFQKGDIAEGYSVSREKKESFPLTVTSAQKNPTAFYLCASNTPWGGGNYGYTFGSGTRLTVV.

This chain joins TRBV9 and TRBJ1-4; tentative D call: TRBD1 (5 bases). Germline V gene lookup returns CDR1 SGDLS and CDR2 YYNGEE. Trimming removed 1 base at V and 8 bases at J, with 15 bases between. The CDR3 is made up of 15 amino acids. The CDR3 protein is CASSVLGGEGEKLFF. The CDR3 DNA follows: TGTGCCAGCAGCGTACTAGGAGGGGAGGGGGAAAAACTGTTTTTT.

J is TRBJ1-5 and V is TRBV28; TRBD1 agrees at 9 bases. This CDR3 comprises 17 residues. The germline V gene encodes CDR1 MDHEN and CDR2 SYDVKM. J was trimmed by 0 bases and V by 3 bases; bases with no gene match: 6. In DNA, the CDR3 is TGTGCCAGCAGTTTCGCCGGGACAGGGTCTAGCAATCAGCCCCAGCATTTT. It yields the protein CASSFAGTGSSNQPQHF.